This TCR beta chain originates from a study of glioma-infiltrating T cells. Study-wide points: Tissue and blood shared very few CDR3 sequences. Above-expected tissue-blood divergence occurred in all gliomas, most in low-grade ones.

Using RNA template, CDR3s of TCR alpha and beta were amplified with iRepertoire arm-PCR. One-step reverse transcription and amplification started from around 100-400 ng of tissue mRNA or PBMC total RNA. TCRdb independently ran MiXCR on the multiplex PCR reads; one entry per CDR3 protein. The sample has more than 85,000 distinct CDR3 sequences; less than 30% are singletons. V was shortened by 5 bases and J by 4 bases, with 10 bases between the two germline ends. The germline CDR1 and CDR2 sequences are SEHNR and FQNEAQ (reference sequence). This CDR3 is 13 amino acids long. As regards this clonotype: Antigen unknown.

The V and J genes are TRBV7-9 and TRBJ2-3; D may be TRBD1 (5 bases). The sequence was collected from a human donor with low-grade glioma or glioblastoma, undergoing nonglioma brain surgery, or in good health (not recorded which). The sequencing input was glioma tissue, nonneoplastic brain tissue, or PBMCs (not recorded which). The CDR3 DNA is TGTGCCAGCAGCCCGTGGGGCGCAGATACGCAGTATTTT. Translating gives CASSPWGADTQYF.